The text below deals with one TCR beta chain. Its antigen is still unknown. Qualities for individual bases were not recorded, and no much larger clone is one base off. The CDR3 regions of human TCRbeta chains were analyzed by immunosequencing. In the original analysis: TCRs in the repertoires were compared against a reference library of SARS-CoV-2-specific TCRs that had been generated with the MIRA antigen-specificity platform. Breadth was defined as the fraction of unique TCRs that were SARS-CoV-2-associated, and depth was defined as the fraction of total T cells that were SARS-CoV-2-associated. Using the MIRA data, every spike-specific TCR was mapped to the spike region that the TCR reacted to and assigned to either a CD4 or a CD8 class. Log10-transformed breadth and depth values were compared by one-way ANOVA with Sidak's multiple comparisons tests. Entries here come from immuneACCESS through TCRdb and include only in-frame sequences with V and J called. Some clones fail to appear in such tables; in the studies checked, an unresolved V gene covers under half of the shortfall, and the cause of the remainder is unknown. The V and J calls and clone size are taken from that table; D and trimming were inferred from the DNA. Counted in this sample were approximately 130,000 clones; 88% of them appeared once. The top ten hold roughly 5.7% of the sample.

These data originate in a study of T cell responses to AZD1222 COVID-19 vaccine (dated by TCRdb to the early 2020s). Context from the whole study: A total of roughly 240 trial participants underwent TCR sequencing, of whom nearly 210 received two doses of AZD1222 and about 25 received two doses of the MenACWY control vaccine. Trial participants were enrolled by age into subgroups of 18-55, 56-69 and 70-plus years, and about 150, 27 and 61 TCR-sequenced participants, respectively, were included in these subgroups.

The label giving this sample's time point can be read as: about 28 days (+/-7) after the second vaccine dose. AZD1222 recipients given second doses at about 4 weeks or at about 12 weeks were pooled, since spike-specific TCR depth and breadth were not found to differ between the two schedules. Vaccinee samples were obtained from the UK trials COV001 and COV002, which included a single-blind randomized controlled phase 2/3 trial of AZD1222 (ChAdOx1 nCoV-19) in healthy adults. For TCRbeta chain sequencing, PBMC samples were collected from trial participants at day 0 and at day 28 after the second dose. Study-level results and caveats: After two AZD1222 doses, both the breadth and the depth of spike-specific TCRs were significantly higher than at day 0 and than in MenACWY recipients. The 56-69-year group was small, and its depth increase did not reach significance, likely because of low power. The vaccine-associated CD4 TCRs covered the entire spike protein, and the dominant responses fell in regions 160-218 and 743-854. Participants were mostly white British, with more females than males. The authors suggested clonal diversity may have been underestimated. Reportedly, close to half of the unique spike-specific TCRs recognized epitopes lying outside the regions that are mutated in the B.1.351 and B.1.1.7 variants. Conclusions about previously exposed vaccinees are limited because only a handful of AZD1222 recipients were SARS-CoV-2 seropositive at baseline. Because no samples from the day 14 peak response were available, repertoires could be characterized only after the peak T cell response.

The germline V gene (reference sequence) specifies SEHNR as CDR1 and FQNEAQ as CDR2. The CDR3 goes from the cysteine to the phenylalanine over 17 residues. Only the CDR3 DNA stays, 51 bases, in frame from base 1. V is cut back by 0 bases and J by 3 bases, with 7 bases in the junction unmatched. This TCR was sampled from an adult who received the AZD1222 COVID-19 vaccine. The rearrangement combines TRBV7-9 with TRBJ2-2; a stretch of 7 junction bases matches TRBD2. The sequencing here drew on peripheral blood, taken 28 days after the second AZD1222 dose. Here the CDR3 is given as CASSLALGGSDTGELFF. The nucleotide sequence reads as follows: TGTGCCAGCAGCTTAGCGCTCGGGGGGTCGGACACCGGGGAGCTGTTTTTT.